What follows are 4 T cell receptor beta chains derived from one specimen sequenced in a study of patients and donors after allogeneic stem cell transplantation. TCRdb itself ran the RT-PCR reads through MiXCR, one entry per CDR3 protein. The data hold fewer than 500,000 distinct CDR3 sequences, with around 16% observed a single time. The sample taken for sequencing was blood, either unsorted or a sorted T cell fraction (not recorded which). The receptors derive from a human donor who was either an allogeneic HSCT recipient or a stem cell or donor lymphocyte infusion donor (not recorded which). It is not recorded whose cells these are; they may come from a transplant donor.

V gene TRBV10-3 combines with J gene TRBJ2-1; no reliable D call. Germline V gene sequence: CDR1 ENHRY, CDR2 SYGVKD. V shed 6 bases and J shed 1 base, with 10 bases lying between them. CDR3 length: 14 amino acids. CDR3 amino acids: CAISPRASYNEQFF. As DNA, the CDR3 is TGTGCCATCAGCCCTAGGGCATCCTACAATGAGCAGTTCTTC.

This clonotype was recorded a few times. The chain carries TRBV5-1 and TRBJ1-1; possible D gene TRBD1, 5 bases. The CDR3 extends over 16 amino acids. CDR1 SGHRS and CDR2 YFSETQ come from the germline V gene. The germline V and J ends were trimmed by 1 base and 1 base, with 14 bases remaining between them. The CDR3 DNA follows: TGCGCCAGCAGCTTGAGCGGGGGTGGCTCGAACACTGAAGCTTTCTTT. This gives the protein CASSLSGGGSNTEAFF.

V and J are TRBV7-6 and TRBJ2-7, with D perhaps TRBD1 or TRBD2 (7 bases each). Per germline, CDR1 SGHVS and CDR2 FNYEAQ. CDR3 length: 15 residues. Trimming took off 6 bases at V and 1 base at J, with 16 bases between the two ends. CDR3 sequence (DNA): TGTGCCAGCAGGGGGGGGCAGGGGGGATCCTACGAGCAGTACTTC. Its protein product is CASRGGQGGSYEQYF.

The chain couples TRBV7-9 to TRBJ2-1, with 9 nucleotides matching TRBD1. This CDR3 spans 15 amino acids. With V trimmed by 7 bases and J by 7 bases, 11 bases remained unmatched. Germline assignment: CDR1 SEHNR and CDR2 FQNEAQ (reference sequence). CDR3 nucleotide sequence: TGTGCCAGCACCCAGGGACAGGGTGGGTGGAATGAGCAGTTCTTC. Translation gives CASTQGQGGWNEQFF.